Each of the 12 T cell receptor beta chains below was sequenced from the same sample in a study of Tregs in tolerant kidney transplant recipients. TCRdb's table, derived via immunoSEQ multiplex PCR, lists solely in-frame clones and lacks some. The sample holds about 15,000 clones. Mixed chimerism was transient after nonmyeloablative marrow transplants from related graft donors. The material was CD4+ T cells from blood (PBMCs), obtained 12 months after the transplant. All receptors come from a human patient who received a combined kidney and bone marrow transplant. Some T cells may trace back to the graft donor.

To note about this clone: The read ends 3 residues before the CDR3 terminus; that terminus is restored from the germline J gene. This sequence joins TRBV19 and TRBJ2-7; D may be TRBD1 (6 bases). The V end was cut by 4 bases, the J end by 4 bases, with 11 bases between. The CDR3 contains 13 residues. Germline V gives CDR1 LNHDA, CDR2 SQIVND (reference sequence). The CDR3: CASSRTAPYEQYF. CDR3 DNA (partial): TGTGCCAGTAGTAGGACAGCCCCATACGAG.

A remark on this clone: The CDR3 extends 3 residues past the end of the read, so its final part is completed from the germline J gene. The V call is TRBV20-1, the J call TRBJ1-2; D is unresolved. Germline V CDR1 and CDR2: DFQATT, SNEGSKA (reference sequence). This CDR3 spans 12 amino acids. The germline V and J ends were trimmed by 2 bases and 0 bases, with 4 bases remaining between them. CDR3 amino acids: CSARTANYGYTF. The DNA read from the CDR3 is TGCAGTGCTAGAACAGCTAACTATGGC.

About this clone: The sequence runs out 3 residues before the end of the CDR3; the remainder is reconstructed from the germline J gene. V is TRBV19 and J is TRBJ2-5; TRBD1 agrees at 7 bases. Germline V CDR1 and CDR2: LNHDA, SQIVND (reference sequence). The CDR3 loop spans 13 amino acids. J gave up 5 bases and V 5 bases, and 5 bases lay outside the gene matches. The CDR3: CASSATGSETQYF. Partial CDR3 DNA: TGTGCCAGTAGTGCGACAGGGTCGGAGACC.

Of note for this clone: With the read ending 3 residues before the CDR3 end, the germline J gene is used to fill in that end. The rearrangement joins TRBV7-9 to TRBJ1-5; tentative D call: TRBD1 (5 bases). Germline V gives CDR1 SEHNR, CDR2 FQNEAQ (reference sequence). The V end was cut by 2 bases, the J end by 7 bases, with 12 bases between. This CDR3 is built from 14 residues. This CDR3 reads CASSLYGGEQPQHF. CDR3 DNA, as far as it was read: TGTGCCAGCAGCTTATACGGGGGAGAGCAGCCC.

A word on this clone: The read halts 3 residues ahead of the CDR3 end, with the missing end drawn from the germline J gene. V usage is TRBV7-9 and J usage is TRBJ2-1, with D hard to call. This CDR3 is 15 amino acids long. Germline CDR1 is SEHNR and CDR2 is FQNEAQ (reference sequence). With 6 bases removed from V and 2 bases from J, the gap between germline ends came to 14 bases. Partial CDR3 DNA: TGTGCCAGCAGAAAGCGAGGAGTTACCTACAATGAG. It is translated as CASRKRGVTYNE. Given in full, the CDR3 is CASRKRGVTYNEQFF.

With regard to this clone: The observed sequence ends 3 residues before the CDR3 terminus, with the missing tail filled in from the germline J gene. The genes are TRBV20-1 and TRBJ1-3, with TRBD1 matching over 11 bases. There are 13 residues in the CDR3. Germline CDR1 is DFQATT and CDR2 is SNEGSKA (reference sequence). CDR3 bases read: TGCAGTGCTAGAAGGGACAGGGGGTATACA. Protein: CSARRDRGYT. The complete CDR3 protein is CSARRDRGYTIYF.

Incomplete CDR3 DNA: TGTGCCAGCAGCTTTGTACAGGGGGCCCGTGACACCGGGGAG. Amino acids: CASSFVQGARDTGE. The whole CDR3 protein is CASSFVQGARDTGELFF. The gene calls are TRBV7-8 and TRBJ2-2; 9 nucleotides line up with TRBD1. The observed sequence ends 3 residues before the CDR3 terminus, with the missing tail filled in from the germline J gene. CDR1 is SGHVS and CDR2 is FQNEAQ in the germline V gene. After removal of 3 bases from V and 3 bases from J, the junction contained 8 bases not matched to a gene. The CDR3 contains 17 residues.

As concerns this clone: The CDR3 extends 3 residues past the end of the read, so its final part is completed from the germline J gene. V usage is TRBV7-3 and J usage is TRBJ2-3; possible D gene TRBD2, 7 bases. Germline V lookup: CDR1 SGHTA, CDR2 FQGTGA. Trimming removed 2 bases from V and 0 bases from J, with 15 bases in between. The CDR3 is made up of 17 amino acids. CDR3: CASSLGFGGASTDTQYF. Partial CDR3 DNA: TGTGCCAGCAGCTTAGGATTTGGGGGGGCTAGCACAGATACG.

CDR3 sequence: CASSPVAGGPYNEQFF. CDR3 DNA, as far as it was read: TGTGCCAGCAGCCCAGTAGCGGGAGGGCCCTACAATGAG. The J gene is TRBJ2-1, the V gene TRBV7-6; 11 nucleotides line up with TRBD2. The read comes to an end 3 residues before the CDR3 does, leaving the germline J gene to fill in the end. CDR3 length: 16 amino acids. The germline V gene has CDR1 SGHVS and CDR2 FNYEAQ. After removal of 5 bases from V and 2 bases from J, the junction contained 5 bases not matched to a gene.

Points on this clone: The CDR3 end is not reached by the read, which stops 3 residues before it; the germline J gene fills it in. The chain is built from TRBV10-2 and TRBJ2-2; TRBD2 aligns across 15 bases. Germline assignment: CDR1 WSHSY and CDR2 SAAADI. Trimming at V came to 8 bases and at J to 1 base, leaving 5 bases not matched to a gene. The CDR3 has 17 amino acids. This chain's CDR3 is CASLGLAGGGNTGELFF. The part of the CDR3 DNA that was read is TGCGCCAGCTTAGGACTAGCGGGAGGGGGGAACACCGGGGAG.

As to this clone: Read coverage stops 3 residues before the CDR3 terminus; the germline J gene supplies the remainder. The rearrangement joins TRBV15 to TRBJ1-1; TRBD1 is a possible D gene (6 bases). Germline CDR1 and CDR2: LNHNV and YYDKDF (reference sequence). V was pared by 2 bases and J by 0 bases, with 10 bases between. CDR3 length equals 15 residues. This CDR3 is CATSRPQGMNTEAFF. Partial CDR3 DNA: TGTGCCACCAGCAGACCCCAGGGGATGAACACTGAA.

Note on this clone: The sequence runs out 3 residues before the end of the CDR3; the remainder is reconstructed from the germline J gene. This chain joins TRBV30 and TRBJ2-3, with TRBD2 matching over 11 bases. The V gene end was trimmed by 2 bases and the J gene end by 0 bases; junction bases not matched to a gene: 7. Germline V gene data show CDR1 as GTSNPN and CDR2 as SVGIG (reference sequence). The CDR3 contains 17 residues. The CDR3 is CAWSPWTSGSSTDTQYF. CDR3 bases read: TGTGCCTGGAGTCCGTGGACTAGCGGGTCTAGCACAGATACG.